This T cell receptor beta chain appears in the sequencing data of a study of shared clonotypes between healthy human individuals. As for this clone: Its antigen is still unknown.

The deep-level immunoSEQ assay was used. Here immunoSEQ multiplex PCR was the method, and the copy in TCRdb shows in-frame clones only, minus some. Found here are a few million clones, just over 90% of them singletons; the top ten hold 0.14%. CD4+ cells underwent separation, giving CD45RA+ naive and CD45RA-negative memory subsets. The V gene end was trimmed by 3 bases and the J gene end by 4 bases; junction bases not matched to a gene: 3. This CDR3 has 15 residues. Germline V gene lookup returns CDR1 WNHNN and CDR2 SYGVQD (reference sequence). Study-wide findings and caveats: What naive subsets generally showed was a larger estimated richness than memory subsets showed.

The sample was naive CD4+ T cells sorted from blood. Regarding subset: CD45RA+ positively selected. The chain joins TRBV10-1 to TRBJ2-3, with 11 bases lining up with TRBD1. The sequence was obtained from a man younger than 35 in good health. The CDR3 region has the DNA TGCGCCAGCAGTGATGGGGGACAGGGGGCAGATACGCAGTATTTT. This sequence encodes CASSDGGQGADTQYF.